This TCR beta chain was captured in a study of shared clonotypes between healthy human individuals (dated by TCRdb to the early 2020s). For the study in its entirety: A few men and a couple of women, aged 18 to 49 years, made up the cohort. For each donor, CD4 naive and CD4 memory were each given three plates, CD8 naive was given two plates, and CD8 memory was given one plate. Blood TCR repertoires of roughly 5 healthy adults were deeply sequenced to estimate repertoire size and the extent of clonotype sharing between individuals. Different laboratories and diverse techniques were used to prepare libraries and sequence TCR repertoires, to increase sequencing depth and limit assay-specific biases. Leukapheresis yielded between about 0.94 and 10 billion PBMCs per donor. The study at large found these results: Sampling was restricted to blood, and TCR repertoires in tissue are likely to differ from TCR repertoires in blood. Incomplete sequencing was indicated by rarefaction of sorted-subset datasets, despite the large sequencing depth. Higher generation probabilities were observed for clonotypes shared by all four sorted-subset donors than for non-shared clonotypes. Pairwise subsampling led to the expectation that sequencing depth would affect the degree of clonotype sharing among donors. Across four donors, approximately 4.9% of naive CD4, over 3% of naive CD8, 2.3% of memory CD4, and about 0.4% of memory CD8 clonotypes were shared. The small number of donors limited the genetic and exposure-history diversity represented. Naive subsets generally had larger estimated clonotype richness than memory subsets did.

Using the deep immunoSEQ assay, TCR CDR3 regions were amplified from genomic DNA by multiplex PCR. For each cell subset, the extracted genomic DNA was distributed evenly across all wells of several immunoSEQ 96-well plates, and each plate served as one replicate. For sorted subsets, roughly 200 ng of genomic DNA, equivalent to 25,000 to 35,000 T cell genomes, went into each replicate PCR. Purified libraries were measured with a Qubit 3.0 fluorometer, size-checked on a Bioanalyzer 2100, and measured again with the KAPA Library Quantification kit. Every immunoSEQ 96-well plate was sequenced on a separate single-read 150-cycle Illumina NextSeq 550 flow cell. The source study handled its data this way. The immunoSEQ output contained only junctional sequences without quality scores, so filtering could not match that applied to full-length reads. To assign V/J genes and CDR3, sequences were annotated against IMGT germline references using PyIR, a Python wrapper for IgBLAST v1.9. Reads were filtered out if the reads had weak V/J assignments (E-value above 1e-6), no CDR3, stop codons, out-of-frame junctions, or ambiguous translated residues. A V3J clonotype was defined by an identical inferred V gene, J gene, and CDR3 amino acid sequence. Percentage overlap between repertoires was calculated by dividing the number of shared unique clonotypes by the size of the smaller repertoire. Repertoire richness was assessed with RTK rarefaction, the Chao1 estimator, and Recon v2.1 estimates of unobserved clonotypes. Generation probabilities for all TCRbeta clonotypes obtained by the gDNA method from several donors were computed using OLGA. TCRdb carries this immuneACCESS record with in-frame sequences only. Its versions omit some clonotypes, under half of them owing to an unresolved V gene in the studies checked, with the rest unexplained. D and trimming come from the DNA, and the V and J calls and clone size come from that table. For this sample the table gives approximately 1,500,000 clones, of which roughly 96% were detected only once. 1.2% of the sample goes to the ten largest clones.

Only one count was recorded for this clone. The antigen it recognizes is unknown. Base qualities are not recorded, but no much larger clone differs from it by a single base. Donors were healthy HIV-negative adults with no recently reported acute infections or vaccinations. Only Caucasian adults living in Nashville, Tennessee, USA were represented among the donors. CD4+ T cells were enriched through magnetic negative selection, after which naive cells were positively selected on CD45RA and the remaining negative fraction served as the memory subset. Blood was collected by leukapheresis, and PBMCs were isolated by Ficoll-Histopaque density gradient centrifugation and then cryopreserved in liquid nitrogen vapor phase. Analytical flow cytometry was used to check the purity and quantity of each magnetically sorted T cell population. Genomic DNA was isolated from each sorted fraction and quantified by UV absorbance on a Nanodrop 2000c.

The TCR originated in a man between 25 and 39 years old in good health. Sequenced sample: naive CD4+ T cells sorted from blood. Reading the label with the study, this specimen's cell subset or site is: CD45RA+ positively selected.

The nucleotide sequence is TGCGCCAGCAGTGAGACGGTAGCGGAATACAATGAGCAGTTCTTC. The translation is CASSETVAEYNEQFF. This chain is built from TRBV10-1 and TRBJ2-1, and TRBD2 may be the D gene, going by 6 matching bases. The junction carries 12 bases between V and J, which are trimmed by 2 bases and 4 bases respectively. The germline V gene (reference sequence) yields WNHNN for CDR1 and SYGVQD for CDR2. The CDR3 numbers 15 residues from cysteine through phenylalanine. The DNA shown is the 45-base CDR3, in frame from base 1.